This T cell receptor beta chain was documented in a study of T cells in Graves' hyperthyroidism and ophthalmopathy. This clonotype appeared once. Because the CDR3 is missing its conserved closing phenylalanine or tryptophan, this is likely a read error. Because the CDR3's place on the DNA is in doubt, the DNA is left out and the CDR3 is given as listed by TCRdb. From RNA transcripts, TCR beta CDR3 regions were amplified. First-round RT-PCR targeting the TCR CDR3 was performed with the HTBI primer set. One entry per CDR3 protein, called by TCRdb with MiXCR from the multiplex PCR reads. The sample holds a few hundred thousand distinct CDR3 sequences, roughly 46% seen once. Germline assignment: CDR1 SGHDN and CDR2 FVKESK. The CDR3 is 9 residues long, counting both termini.

The TCR sequence derives from a woman aged 18-29 years with Graves' hyperthyroidism. The sequenced sample consisted of peripheral blood or thyroid tissue (not recorded which). The chain employs TRBV14 and TRBJ1-6; no DNA check was done on the table's D call, TRBD1. The CDR3 sequence: CASSHTRQL.